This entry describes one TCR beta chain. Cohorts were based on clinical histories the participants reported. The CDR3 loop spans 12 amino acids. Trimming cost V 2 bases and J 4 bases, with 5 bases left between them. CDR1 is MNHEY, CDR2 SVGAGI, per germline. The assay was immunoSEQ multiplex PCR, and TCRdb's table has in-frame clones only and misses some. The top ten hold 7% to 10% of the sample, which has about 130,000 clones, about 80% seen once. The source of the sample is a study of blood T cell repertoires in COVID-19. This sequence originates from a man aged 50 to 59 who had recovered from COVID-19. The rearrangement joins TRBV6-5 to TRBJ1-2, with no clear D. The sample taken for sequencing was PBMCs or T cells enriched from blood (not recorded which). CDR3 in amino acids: CASSYGSYGYTF. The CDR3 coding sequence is TGTGCCAGCAGTTACGGGAGCTATGGCTACACCTTC.